The clone carrying this T cell receptor beta chain is a singleton in its sample. Generated by immunoSEQ multiplex PCR, the TCRdb table keeps only in-frame clones and is missing some. The sample contains about 230,000 clones, approximately 84% of which appear only once. These data come from a study of blood T cell repertoires in COVID-19. Overall study context: In each case, the material was cDNA or gDNA derived from T cells, B-cell-depleted T cells, or PBMCs.

V shed 2 bases, J shed 10 bases, and the junction held 11 bases outside the gene matches. Germline CDR1 is MNHEY and CDR2 is SVGEGT. The CDR3 runs 17 residues. Sequencing was carried out using peripheral blood. The chain couples TRBV6-2 or TRBV6-3 to TRBJ1-6; TRBD1 agrees at 10 bases. This receptor was identified in a man aged 50 to 59 with COVID-19, enrolled during active disease. The CDR3 coding sequence is TGTGCCAGCAGTTACCTCGACAGGGGGCCGCCATGGTCACCCCTCCACTTT. Protein sequence: CASSYLDRGPPWSPLHF.